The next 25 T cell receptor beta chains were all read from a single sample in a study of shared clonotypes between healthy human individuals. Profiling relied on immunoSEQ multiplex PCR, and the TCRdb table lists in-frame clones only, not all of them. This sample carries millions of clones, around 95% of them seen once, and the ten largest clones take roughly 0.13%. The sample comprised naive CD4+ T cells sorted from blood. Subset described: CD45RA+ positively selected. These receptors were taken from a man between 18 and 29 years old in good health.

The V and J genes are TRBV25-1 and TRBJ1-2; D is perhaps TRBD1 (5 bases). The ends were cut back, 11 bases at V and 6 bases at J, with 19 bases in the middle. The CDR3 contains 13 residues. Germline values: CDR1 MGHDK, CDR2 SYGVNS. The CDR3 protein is CADRQGERNGYTF. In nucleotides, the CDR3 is TGTGCCGACCGTCAAGGGGAGAGGAATGGCTACACCTTC.

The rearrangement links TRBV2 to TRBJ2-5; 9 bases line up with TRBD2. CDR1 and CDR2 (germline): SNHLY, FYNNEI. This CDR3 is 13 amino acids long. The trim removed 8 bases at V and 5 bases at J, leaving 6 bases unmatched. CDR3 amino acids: CASAGGLRETQYF. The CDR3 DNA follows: TGTGCCAGCGCGGGGGGGCTACGGGAGACCCAGTACTTC.

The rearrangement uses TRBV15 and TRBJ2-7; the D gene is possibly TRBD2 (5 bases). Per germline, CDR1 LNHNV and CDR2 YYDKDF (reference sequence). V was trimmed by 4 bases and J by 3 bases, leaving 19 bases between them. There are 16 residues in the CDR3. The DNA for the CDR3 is TGTGCCACCAGCAATACTAGAGGGATCTTCCGCTACGAGCAGTACTTC. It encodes CATSNTRGIFRYEQYF.

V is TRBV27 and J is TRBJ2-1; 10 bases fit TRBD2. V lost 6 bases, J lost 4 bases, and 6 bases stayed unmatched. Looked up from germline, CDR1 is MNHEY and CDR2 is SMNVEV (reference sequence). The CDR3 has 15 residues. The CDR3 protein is CASRIAGGLYNEQFF. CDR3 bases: TGTGCCAGCAGGATAGCGGGGGGCCTTTACAATGAGCAGTTCTTC.

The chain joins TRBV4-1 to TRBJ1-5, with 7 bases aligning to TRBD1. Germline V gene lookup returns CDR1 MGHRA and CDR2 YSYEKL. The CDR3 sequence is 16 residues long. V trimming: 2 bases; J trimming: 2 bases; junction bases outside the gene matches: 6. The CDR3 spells CASSQPDRIGNQPQHF. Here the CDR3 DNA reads TGCGCCAGCAGCCAACCGGACAGGATTGGCAATCAGCCCCAGCATTTT.

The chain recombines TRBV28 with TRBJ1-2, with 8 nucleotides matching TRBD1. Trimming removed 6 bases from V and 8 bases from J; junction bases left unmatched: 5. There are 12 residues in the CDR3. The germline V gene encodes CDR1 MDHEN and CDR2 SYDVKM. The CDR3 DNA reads TGTGCCAGCAGACTGACAGGGGTAGGCTACACCTTC. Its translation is CASRLTGVGYTF.

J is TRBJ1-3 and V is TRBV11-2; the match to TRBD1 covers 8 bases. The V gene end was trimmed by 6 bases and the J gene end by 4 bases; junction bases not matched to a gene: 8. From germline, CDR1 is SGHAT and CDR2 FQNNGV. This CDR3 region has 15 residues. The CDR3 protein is CASSSGQGQGNTIYF. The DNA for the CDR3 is TGTGCCAGCAGTTCCGGACAGGGACAGGGAAACACCATATATTTT.

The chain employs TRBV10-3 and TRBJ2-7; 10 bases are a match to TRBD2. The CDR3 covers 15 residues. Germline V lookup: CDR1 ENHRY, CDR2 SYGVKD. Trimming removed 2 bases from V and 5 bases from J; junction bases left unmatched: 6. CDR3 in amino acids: CAISEGIAGGDEQYF. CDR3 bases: TGTGCCATCAGTGAGGGGATAGCGGGAGGCGACGAGCAGTACTTC.

The CDR3 bases are TGTGCCAGCAGTGCCGGGACAACCTACGAGCAGTACTTC. This translates into CASSAGTTYEQYF. The chain couples TRBV6-6 to TRBJ2-7; weak D call: TRBD1 (6 bases). Germline V gene data show CDR1 as MNHNY and CDR2 as SVGAGI (reference sequence). V was cut by 5 bases and J by 2 bases, with 10 bases left in between. The CDR3 is made up of 13 amino acids.

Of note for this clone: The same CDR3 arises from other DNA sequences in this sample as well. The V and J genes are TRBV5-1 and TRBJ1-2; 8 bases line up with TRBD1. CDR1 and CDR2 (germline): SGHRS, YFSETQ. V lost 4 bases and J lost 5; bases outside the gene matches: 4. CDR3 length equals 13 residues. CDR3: CASSQTGDYGYTF. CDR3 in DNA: TGCGCCAGCAGCCAGACAGGGGATTATGGCTACACCTTC.

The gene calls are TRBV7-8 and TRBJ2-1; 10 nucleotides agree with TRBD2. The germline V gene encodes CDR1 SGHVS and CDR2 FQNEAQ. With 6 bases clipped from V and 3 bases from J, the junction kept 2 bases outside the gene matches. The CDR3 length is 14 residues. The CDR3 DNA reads TGTGCCAGCAGGCTAGCGGGAGTCTACAATGAGCAGTTCTTC. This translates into CASRLAGVYNEQFF. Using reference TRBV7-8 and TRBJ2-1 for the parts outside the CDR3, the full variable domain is GAGVSQSPRYKVAKRGQDVALRCDPISGHVSLFWYQQALGQGPEFLTYFQNEAQLDKSGLPSDRFFAERPEGSVSTLKIQRTQQEDSAVYLCASRLAGVYNEQFFGPGTRLTVL.

The CDR3 loop reads CASSQDPGRRGETQYF. DNA for the CDR3: TGTGCCAGCAGCCAAGATCCCGGGCGTCGGGGAGAGACCCAGTACTTC. The chain couples TRBV14 to TRBJ2-5; weak D call: TRBD2 (5 bases). The length of the CDR3 is 16 residues. V shed 0 bases and J shed 4 bases, with 15 bases lying between them. Germline V gene sequence: CDR1 SGHDN, CDR2 FVKESK. The full variable domain, completed using reference TRBV14 and TRBJ2-5, is EAGVTQFPSHSVIEKGQTVTLRCDPISGHDNLYWYRRVMGKEIKFLLHFVKESKQDESGMPNNRFLAERTGGTYSTLKVQPAELEDSGVYFCASSQDPGRRGETQYFGPGTRLLVL.

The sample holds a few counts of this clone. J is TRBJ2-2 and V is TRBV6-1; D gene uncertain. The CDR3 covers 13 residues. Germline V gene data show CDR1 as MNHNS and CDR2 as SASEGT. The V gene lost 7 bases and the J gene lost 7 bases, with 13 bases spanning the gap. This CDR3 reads CASTQMWVGELFF. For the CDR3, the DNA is TGTGCCAGCACCCAAATGTGGGTCGGGGAGCTGTTTTTT.

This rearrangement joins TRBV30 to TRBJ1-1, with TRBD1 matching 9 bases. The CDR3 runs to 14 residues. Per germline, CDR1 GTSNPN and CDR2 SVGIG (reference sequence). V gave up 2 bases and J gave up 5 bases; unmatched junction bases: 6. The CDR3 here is CAWSTGQGLTEAFF. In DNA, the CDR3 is TGTGCCTGGAGTACCGGACAGGGGTTGACTGAAGCTTTCTTT.

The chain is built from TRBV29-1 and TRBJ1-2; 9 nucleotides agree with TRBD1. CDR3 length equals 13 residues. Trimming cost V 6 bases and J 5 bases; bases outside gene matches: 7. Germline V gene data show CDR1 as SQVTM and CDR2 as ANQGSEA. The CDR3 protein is CSVVPGQGYGYTF. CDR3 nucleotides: TGCAGCGTAGTCCCGGGACAGGGTTATGGCTACACCTTC.

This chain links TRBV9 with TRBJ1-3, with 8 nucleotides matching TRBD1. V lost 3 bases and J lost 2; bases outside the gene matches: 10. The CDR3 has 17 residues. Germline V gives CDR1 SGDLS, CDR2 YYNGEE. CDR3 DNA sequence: TGTGCCAGCAGCGCCAATCAGGGGGCAGAAACTGGAAACACCATATATTTT. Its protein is CASSANQGAETGNTIYF.

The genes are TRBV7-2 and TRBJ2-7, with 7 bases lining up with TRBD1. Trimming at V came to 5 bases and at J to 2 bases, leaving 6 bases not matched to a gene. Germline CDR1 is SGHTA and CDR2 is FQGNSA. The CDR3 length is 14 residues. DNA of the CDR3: TGTGCCAGCAGCAAGGGACAGCAGGCCTACGAGCAGTACTTC. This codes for CASSKGQQAYEQYF.

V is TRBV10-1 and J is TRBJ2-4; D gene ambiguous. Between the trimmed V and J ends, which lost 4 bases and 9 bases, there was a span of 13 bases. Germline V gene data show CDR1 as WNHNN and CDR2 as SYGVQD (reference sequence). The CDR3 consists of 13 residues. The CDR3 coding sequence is TGCGCCAGCAGTGGGGCGTTTGAAGGCATTCAGTACTTC. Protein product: CASSGAFEGIQYF.

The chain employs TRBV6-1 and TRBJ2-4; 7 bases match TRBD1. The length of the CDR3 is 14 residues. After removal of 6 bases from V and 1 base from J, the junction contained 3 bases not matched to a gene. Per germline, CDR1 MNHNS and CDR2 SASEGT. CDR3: CASRLDRAKNIQYF. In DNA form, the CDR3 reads TGTGCCAGCAGGTTGGACAGGGCCAAAAACATTCAGTACTTC.

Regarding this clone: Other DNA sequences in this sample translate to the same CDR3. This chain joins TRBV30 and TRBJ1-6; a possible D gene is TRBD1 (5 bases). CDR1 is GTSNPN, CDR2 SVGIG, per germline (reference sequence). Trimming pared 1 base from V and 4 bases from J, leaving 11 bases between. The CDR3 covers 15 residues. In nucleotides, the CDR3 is TGTGCCTGGAGTGGTGGGGGGTCTTATAATTCACCCCTCCACTTT. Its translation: CAWSGGGSYNSPLHF.

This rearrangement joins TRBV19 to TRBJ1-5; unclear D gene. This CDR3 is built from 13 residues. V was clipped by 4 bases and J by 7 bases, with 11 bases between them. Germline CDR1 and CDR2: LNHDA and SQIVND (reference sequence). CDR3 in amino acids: CASSTLRQQPQHF. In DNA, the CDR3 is TGTGCCAGTAGTACCCTCCGGCAGCAGCCCCAGCATTTT.

The CDR3 DNA reads TGTGCCAGCTCACCCGGGACGACAGCAACTAATGAAAAACTGTTTTTT. Protein product: CASSPGTTATNEKLFF. This chain links TRBV18 with TRBJ1-4, with a possible D match to TRBD1 (5 bases). The CDR3 contains 16 residues. V shed 3 bases and J shed 0 bases, with 11 bases lying between them. Germline CDR1 and CDR2: KGHSH and LQKENI.

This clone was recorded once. The CDR3 DNA sequence: TGTGCCAGCAACTCGGGGGCCTCTGATGAGCAGTTCTTC. Protein sequence: CASNSGASDEQFF. V gene TRBV2 combines with J gene TRBJ2-1; D might be TRBD1 or TRBD2, each matching 6 bases. The CDR3 has 13 amino acids. The germline V and J ends were trimmed by 7 bases and 8 bases, with 15 bases remaining between them. The germline gives CDR1 SNHLY, CDR2 FYNNEI.

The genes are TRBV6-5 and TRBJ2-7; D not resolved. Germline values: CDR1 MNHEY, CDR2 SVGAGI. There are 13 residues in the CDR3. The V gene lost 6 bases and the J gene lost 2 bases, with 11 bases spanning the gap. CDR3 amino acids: CASRVGAPYEQYF. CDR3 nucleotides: TGTGCCAGCAGAGTCGGAGCCCCCTACGAGCAGTACTTC.

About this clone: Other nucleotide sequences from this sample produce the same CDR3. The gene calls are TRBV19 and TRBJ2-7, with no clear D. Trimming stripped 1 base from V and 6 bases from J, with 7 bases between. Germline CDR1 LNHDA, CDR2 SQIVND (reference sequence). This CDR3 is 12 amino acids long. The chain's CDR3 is CASSIGGGEQYF. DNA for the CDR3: TGTGCCAGTAGTATAGGGGGTGGCGAGCAGTACTTC.